This TCR beta chain stems from a study of control samples from healthy donors and cancer patients. Data came from immunoSEQ multiplex PCR; TCRdb stores just in-frame clones and leaves some out. The sample yields about 180,000 clones, almost 90% seen once. This clone is a singleton in its sample. V was clipped by 9 bases and J by 4 bases; unmatched bases: 12. The CDR3 totals 15 residues. CDR1 and CDR2 from the germline V gene are LGHDT and YNNKEL (reference sequence). The TCR sequence derives from a woman aged 50 to 65 in good health. Sequencing used blood. The V and J genes are TRBV3-1 (or the pseudogene TRBV3-2) and TRBJ2-3, with 8 bases matching TRBD2. In nucleotides, the CDR3 is TGTGCCAGTATAGGGCTAGCGGGTGGTTCAGATACGCAGTATTTT. Amino acids: CASIGLAGGSDTQYF.